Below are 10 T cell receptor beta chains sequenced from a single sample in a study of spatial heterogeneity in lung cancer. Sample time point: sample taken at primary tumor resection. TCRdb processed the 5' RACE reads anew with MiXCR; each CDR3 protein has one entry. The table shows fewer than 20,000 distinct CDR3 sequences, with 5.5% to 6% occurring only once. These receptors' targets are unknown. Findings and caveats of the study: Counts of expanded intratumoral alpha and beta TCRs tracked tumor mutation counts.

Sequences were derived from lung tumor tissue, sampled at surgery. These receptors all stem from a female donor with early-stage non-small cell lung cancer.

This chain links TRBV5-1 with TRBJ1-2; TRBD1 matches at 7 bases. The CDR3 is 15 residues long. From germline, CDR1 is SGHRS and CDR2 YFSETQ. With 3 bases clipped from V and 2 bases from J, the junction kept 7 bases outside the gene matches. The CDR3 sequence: CASSSGTEDNYGYTF. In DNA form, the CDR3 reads TGCGCCAGCAGCTCCGGGACAGAGGACAACTATGGCTACACCTTC.

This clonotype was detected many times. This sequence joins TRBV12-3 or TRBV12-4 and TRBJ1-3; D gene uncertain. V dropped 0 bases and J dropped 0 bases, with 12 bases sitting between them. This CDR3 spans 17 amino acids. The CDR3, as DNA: TGTGCCAGCAGTTTAGCCGCCAGAGTGGGCTCTGGAAACACCATATATTTT. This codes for CASSLAARVGSGNTIYF.

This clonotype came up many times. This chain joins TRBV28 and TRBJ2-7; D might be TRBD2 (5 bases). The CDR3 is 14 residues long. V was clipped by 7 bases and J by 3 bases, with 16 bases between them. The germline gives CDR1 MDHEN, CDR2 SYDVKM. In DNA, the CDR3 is TGTGCCAGCACCCCTTGGGGAGTAGTCTACGAGCAGTACTTC. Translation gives CASTPWGVVYEQYF.

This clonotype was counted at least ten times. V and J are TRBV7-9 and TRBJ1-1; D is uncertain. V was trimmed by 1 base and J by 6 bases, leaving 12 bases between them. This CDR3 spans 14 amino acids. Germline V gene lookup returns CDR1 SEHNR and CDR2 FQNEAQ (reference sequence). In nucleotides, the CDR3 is TGTGCCAGCAGCTTAGATATCCCCGGAGCTGAAGCTTTCTTT. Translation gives CASSLDIPGAEAFF.

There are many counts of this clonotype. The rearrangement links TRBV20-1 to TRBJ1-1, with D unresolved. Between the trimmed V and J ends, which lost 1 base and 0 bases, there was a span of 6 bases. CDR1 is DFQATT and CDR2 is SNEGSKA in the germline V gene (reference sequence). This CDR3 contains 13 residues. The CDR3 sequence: CSARVLLNTEAFF. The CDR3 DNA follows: TGCAGTGCTAGAGTGTTACTGAACACTGAAGCTTTCTTT.

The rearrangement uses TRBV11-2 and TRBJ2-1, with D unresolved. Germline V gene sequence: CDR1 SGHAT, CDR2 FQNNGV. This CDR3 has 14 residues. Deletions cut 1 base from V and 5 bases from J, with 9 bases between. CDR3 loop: CASSLVGHDNEQFF. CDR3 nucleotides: TGTGCCAGCAGCTTAGTGGGCCACGACAATGAGCAGTTCTTC.

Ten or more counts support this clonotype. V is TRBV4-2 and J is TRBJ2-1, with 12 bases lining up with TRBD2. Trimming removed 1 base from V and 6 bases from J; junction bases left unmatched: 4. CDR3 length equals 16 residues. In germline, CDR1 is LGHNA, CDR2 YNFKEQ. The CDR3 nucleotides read TGTGCCAGCAGCCAAGGGACTAGCGGGACCCTCAATGAGCAGTTCTTC. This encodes CASSQGTSGTLNEQFF.

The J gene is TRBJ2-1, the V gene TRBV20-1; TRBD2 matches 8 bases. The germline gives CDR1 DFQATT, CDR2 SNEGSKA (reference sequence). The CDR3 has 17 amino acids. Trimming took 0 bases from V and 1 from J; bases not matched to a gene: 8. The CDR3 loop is CSARDPGAGASYNEQFF. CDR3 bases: TGCAGTGCTAGAGATCCGGGAGCGGGGGCGTCCTACAATGAGCAGTTCTTC.

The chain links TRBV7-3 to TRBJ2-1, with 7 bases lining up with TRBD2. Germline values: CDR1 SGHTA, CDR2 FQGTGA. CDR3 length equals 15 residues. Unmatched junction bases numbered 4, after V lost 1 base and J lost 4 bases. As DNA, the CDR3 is TGTGCCAGCAGCTTAATGGCGGGGGATTACAATGAGCAGTTCTTC. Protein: CASSLMAGDYNEQFF.

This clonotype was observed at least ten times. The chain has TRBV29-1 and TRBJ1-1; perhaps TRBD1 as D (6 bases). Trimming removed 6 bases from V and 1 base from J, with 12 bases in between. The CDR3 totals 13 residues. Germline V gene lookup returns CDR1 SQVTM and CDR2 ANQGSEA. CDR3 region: CSVVLQGNTEAFF. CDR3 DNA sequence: TGCAGCGTCGTCCTACAGGGGAACACTGAAGCTTTCTTT.